This is a list of T cell receptor beta chains from one sample in a study of early T cells in non-severe SARS-CoV-2 infection. TCRdb fed the 5' RACE reads into MiXCR, producing one record per CDR3 protein. This sample has under 60,000 distinct CDR3 sequences; around 6% occur once, and the top ten carry 4.5%. What was sequenced was whole blood. The receptors come from an adult who was a healthcare worker with PCR-confirmed SARS-CoV-2 infection or an uninfected control (not recorded which). Each CDR3 is given with its conserved first and last residue. Fields, in order: D gene, J gene, clone size, CDR3 length, V gene, CDR3 DNA, CDR3 protein. The D gene is left open where the match is weak. Clone size is stated in some rows and not others, as once, few, many or a class when expanded.

d_gene: -; j_gene: TRBJ1-2; abundance: many; len: 12; v_gene: TRBV12-3/TRBV12-4; CDR3nt: TGTGCCAGCAGTCGGAGGGAGAGTGGCTACACCTTC; CDR3aa: CASSRRESGYTF
d_gene: -; j_gene: TRBJ2-1; abundance: few; len: 12; v_gene: TRBV29-1; CDR3nt: TGCAGCGTTAGGGACACAGGGAAGGAGCAGTTCTTC; CDR3aa: CSVRDTGKEQFF
d_gene: TRBD1; j_gene: TRBJ1-2; abundance: many; len: 13; v_gene: TRBV19; CDR3nt: TGTGCCAGTAGTTTAACAGGGGTCTATGGCTACACCTTC; CDR3aa: CASSLTGVYGYTF
d_gene: -; j_gene: TRBJ1-2; abundance: many; len: 13; v_gene: TRBV4-1; CDR3nt: TGCGCCAGCAGCCAAGAGACAGCCTATGGCTACACCTTC; CDR3aa: CASSQETAYGYTF
d_gene: -; j_gene: TRBJ1-3; abundance: few; len: 16; v_gene: TRBV18; CDR3nt: TGTGCCACCTACGGTTCTGAGCGGGCCCGTGGAAACACCATATATTTT; CDR3aa: CATYGSERARGNTIYF
d_gene: -; j_gene: TRBJ1-5; abundance: few; len: 11; v_gene: TRBV21-1; CDR3nt: TGTGCCAGACAGGGCGATCAGCCCCAGCATTTT; CDR3aa: CARQGDQPQHF
d_gene: -; j_gene: TRBJ1-2; abundance: many; len: 14; v_gene: TRBV6-5; CDR3nt: TGTGCCAGCAGTTACTCGACCGGATTCTATGGCTACACCTTC; CDR3aa: CASSYSTGFYGYTF
d_gene: TRBD1; j_gene: TRBJ2-1; abundance: -; len: 16; v_gene: TRBV28; CDR3nt: TGTGCCAGCAGACTAGAGACAGGGAACGCCTACAATGAGCAGTTCTTC; CDR3aa: CASRLETGNAYNEQFF
d_gene: -; j_gene: TRBJ1-6; abundance: many; len: 14; v_gene: TRBV7-9; CDR3nt: TGTGCCAGCAGCTCCGGGACTCCCAATTCACCCCTCCACTTT; CDR3aa: CASSSGTPNSPLHF
d_gene: -; j_gene: TRBJ2-7; abundance: many; len: 11; v_gene: TRBV20-1; CDR3nt: TGCAGTGCGGGAGAACGGTACGAGCAGTACTTC; CDR3aa: CSAGERYEQYF
d_gene: TRBD1; j_gene: TRBJ1-6; abundance: many; len: 14; v_gene: TRBV14; CDR3nt: TGTGCCAGCAGCTACGGGACAGTGAATTCACCCCTCCACTTT; CDR3aa: CASSYGTVNSPLHF
d_gene: -; j_gene: TRBJ1-6; abundance: few; len: 14; v_gene: TRBV10-3; CDR3nt: TGTGCCATCAGTGAGACGCCCGATAATTCACCCCTCCACTTT; CDR3aa: CAISETPDNSPLHF
d_gene: -; j_gene: TRBJ2-7; abundance: many; len: 14; v_gene: TRBV18; CDR3nt: TGTGCCAGCTCACGTAGACAGGTGGACGACGAGCAGTACTTC; CDR3aa: CASSRRQVDDEQYF
d_gene: TRBD2; j_gene: TRBJ2-1; abundance: few; len: 16; v_gene: TRBV6-6; CDR3nt: TGTGCCAGCAGTTACTCGAGGGCTAGCGGGGTGGACGAGCAGTTCTTC; CDR3aa: CASSYSRASGVDEQFF
d_gene: -; j_gene: TRBJ2-4; abundance: many; len: 16; v_gene: TRBV23-1; CDR3nt: TGCGCCAGCAGTCAATGGCAGGGGATAGCCAAAAACATTCAGTACTTC; CDR3aa: CASSQWQGIAKNIQYF
d_gene: -; j_gene: TRBJ2-7; abundance: many; len: 11; v_gene: TRBV30; CDR3nt: TGTGCCTGGAGTCCAAATTACGAGCAGTACTTC; CDR3aa: CAWSPNYEQYF
d_gene: TRBD2; j_gene: TRBJ2-1; abundance: many; len: 16; v_gene: TRBV6-5; CDR3nt: TGTGCCAGCAGACAACCGGGACTAGCGGGAGGGAGCAAGGAGTTCTTC; CDR3aa: CASRQPGLAGGSKEFF
d_gene: -; j_gene: TRBJ1-5; abundance: many; len: 11; v_gene: TRBV6-6; CDR3nt: TGTGCCAGCAGTTCTAATCAGCCCCAGCATTTT; CDR3aa: CASSSNQPQHF
d_gene: -; j_gene: TRBJ2-1; abundance: few; len: 15; v_gene: TRBV6-1; CDR3nt: TGTGCCAGCAGTGAAATGGGGGGCGGGGCCGATGAGCAGTTCTTC; CDR3aa: CASSEMGGGADEQFF
d_gene: TRBD2; j_gene: TRBJ2-7; abundance: few; len: 15; v_gene: TRBV10-2; CDR3nt: TGCGCCAGCAGACAGAGCGGGGGGGCCATCTACGAGCAGTACTTC; CDR3aa: CASRQSGGAIYEQYF
d_gene: -; j_gene: TRBJ2-5; abundance: many; len: 14; v_gene: TRBV12-3/TRBV12-4; CDR3nt: TGTGCCAGCAGTTTAGCGAACAGGCAAGAGACCCAGTACTTC; CDR3aa: CASSLANRQETQYF
d_gene: TRBD1; j_gene: TRBJ2-2; abundance: -; len: 13; v_gene: TRBV29-1; CDR3nt: TGCAGCGCCTGGGACAGGGGTCTCCGGGGACTGTTTTTT; CDR3aa: CSAWDRGLRGLFF
d_gene: -; j_gene: TRBJ2-3; abundance: many; len: 15; v_gene: TRBV27; CDR3nt: TGTGCCAGCAGTTTAGGCAGGAGACTCACAGATACGCAGTATTTT; CDR3aa: CASSLGRRLTDTQYF
d_gene: -; j_gene: TRBJ2-7; abundance: -; len: 14; v_gene: TRBV29-1; CDR3nt: TGCAGCTCGTGCCAGGACACCCAAATCGGGGAGCAGTACTTC; CDR3aa: CSSCQDTQIGEQYF
d_gene: TRBD1; j_gene: TRBJ1-5; abundance: -; len: 14; v_gene: TRBV7-2; CDR3nt: TGTGCCAGCAGCCCGGACAGGGGAAATCAGCCCCAGCATTTT; CDR3aa: CASSPDRGNQPQHF
d_gene: TRBD1; j_gene: TRBJ1-1; abundance: many; len: 15; v_gene: TRBV5-5; CDR3nt: TGTGCCAGCAGCTTGACAGGGGCTGAGAACACTGAAGCTTTCTTT; CDR3aa: CASSLTGAENTEAFF
d_gene: TRBD1; j_gene: TRBJ2-5; abundance: few; len: 17; v_gene: TRBV20-1; CDR3nt: TGCAGTGCTCCCTCCGGACAGGGGATTAATATCCAAGAGACCCAGTACTTC; CDR3aa: CSAPSGQGINIQETQYF
d_gene: -; j_gene: TRBJ2-2; abundance: many; len: 16; v_gene: TRBV14; CDR3nt: TGTGCCAGCAGCCAAGATGTGAAGGCCGGCACCGGGGAGCTGTTTTTT; CDR3aa: CASSQDVKAGTGELFF
d_gene: -; j_gene: TRBJ1-2; abundance: many; len: 12; v_gene: TRBV5-1; CDR3nt: TGCGCCAGCGGGGACCTTAACTATGGCTACACCTTC; CDR3aa: CASGDLNYGYTF
d_gene: -; j_gene: TRBJ2-2; abundance: -; len: 13; v_gene: TRBV6-4; CDR3nt: TGTGCCAGCAGTGTAGAGAACACCGGGGAGCTGTTTTTT; CDR3aa: CASSVENTGELFF
d_gene: TRBD1; j_gene: TRBJ1-2; abundance: many; len: 14; v_gene: TRBV11-2; CDR3nt: TGTGCCAGCAGCCCCCGGACAGGGGGAGGTGGCTACACCTTC; CDR3aa: CASSPRTGGGGYTF
d_gene: -; j_gene: TRBJ1-2; abundance: many; len: 15; v_gene: TRBV7-2; CDR3nt: TGTGCCAGCAGCTTAGTTGGGACGACCAACTATGGCTACACCTTC; CDR3aa: CASSLVGTTNYGYTF
d_gene: TRBD1; j_gene: TRBJ1-1; abundance: many; len: 15; v_gene: TRBV6-1; CDR3nt: TGTGCCAGCAGTGAAGAGAGGACAGGGGGCACTGAAGCTTTCTTT; CDR3aa: CASSEERTGGTEAFF
d_gene: TRBD2; j_gene: TRBJ2-2; abundance: few; len: 16; v_gene: TRBV3-1; CDR3nt: TGTGCCAGCAGCCAAGTGTGGAGCGGGAGCACCGGGGAGCTGTTTTTT; CDR3aa: CASSQVWSGSTGELFF
d_gene: -; j_gene: TRBJ2-6; abundance: few; len: 14; v_gene: TRBV29-1; CDR3nt: TGCAGCGTTAGGGGGGGCTCTGGGGCCAACGTCCTGACTTTC; CDR3aa: CSVRGGSGANVLTF
d_gene: TRBD1; j_gene: TRBJ1-1; abundance: -; len: 14; v_gene: TRBV2; CDR3nt: TGTGCCAGCAGATTGACAGGGGCTTCCTCTGAAGCTTTCTTT; CDR3aa: CASRLTGASSEAFF
d_gene: -; j_gene: TRBJ2-1; abundance: -; len: 17; v_gene: TRBV7-9; CDR3nt: TGTGCCAGCAGCTTAGGGGCGGGGAGGACCTCCTACAATGAGCAGTTCTTC; CDR3aa: CASSLGAGRTSYNEQFF
d_gene: -; j_gene: TRBJ2-2; abundance: few; len: 17; v_gene: TRBV20-1; CDR3nt: TGCAGTGCTAGAGATCGGTGGTTGGGCCAGAACACCGGGGAGCTGTTTTTT; CDR3aa: CSARDRWLGQNTGELFF
d_gene: -; j_gene: TRBJ2-7; abundance: -; len: 12; v_gene: TRBV2; CDR3nt: TGTGCCAGCAGAGACGGGACCTACGAGCAGTACTTC; CDR3aa: CASRDGTYEQYF
d_gene: -; j_gene: TRBJ1-1; abundance: many; len: 16; v_gene: TRBV7-9; CDR3nt: TGTGCCAGCAGCTTAGCGCGCGGGGGGAGGCGCACTGAAGCTTTCTTT; CDR3aa: CASSLARGGRRTEAFF
d_gene: TRBD2; j_gene: TRBJ2-3; abundance: many; len: 17; v_gene: TRBV20-1; CDR3nt: TGCAGTGCTAGGGCTAGCGGTTCCCTAAGAGTCACAGATACGCAGTATTTT; CDR3aa: CSARASGSLRVTDTQYF
d_gene: TRBD1; j_gene: TRBJ2-3; abundance: few; len: 18; v_gene: TRBV6-5; CDR3nt: TGTGCCAGCAGCCCACAGGGGCCCTCTCTTTTGGGGACAGATACGCAGTATTTT; CDR3aa: CASSPQGPSLLGTDTQYF
d_gene: -; j_gene: TRBJ2-7; abundance: many; len: 13; v_gene: TRBV12-3/TRBV12-4; CDR3nt: TGTGCCAGCAGTTTTCGACCTGAAGGCGAGCAGTACTTC; CDR3aa: CASSFRPEGEQYF
d_gene: -; j_gene: TRBJ2-5; abundance: -; len: 14; v_gene: TRBV12-3/TRBV12-4; CDR3nt: TGTGCCAGCAGTTTAACAGGTCCGTTAGAGACCCAGTACTTC; CDR3aa: CASSLTGPLETQYF
d_gene: TRBD2; j_gene: TRBJ2-1; abundance: many; len: 17; v_gene: TRBV7-9; CDR3nt: TGTGCCAGCAGCCCACCAAATAGCGGGAGTCGGGGCAATGAGCAGTTCTTC; CDR3aa: CASSPPNSGSRGNEQFF
d_gene: -; j_gene: TRBJ1-2; abundance: few; len: 13; v_gene: TRBV20-1; CDR3nt: TGCAGTGCGAGGACAGTCGTTCCACTAGGCTACACCTTC; CDR3aa: CSARTVVPLGYTF
d_gene: -; j_gene: TRBJ1-6; abundance: many; len: 13; v_gene: TRBV4-1; CDR3nt: TGCGCCAGCACCCCAAGTGAGGGTTCACCCCTCCACTTT; CDR3aa: CASTPSEGSPLHF
d_gene: TRBD2; j_gene: TRBJ2-6; abundance: medium-sized; len: 17; v_gene: TRBV6-6; CDR3nt: TGTGCCAGCAGTTACCTAGCGGGAGCCTCTGGGGCCAACGTCCTGACTTTC; CDR3aa: CASSYLAGASGANVLTF
d_gene: TRBD1; j_gene: TRBJ2-7; abundance: few; len: 15; v_gene: TRBV20-1; CDR3nt: TGCAGTGCTAGGTCGGGACAGCTGGGGGCCTACGAGCAGTACTTC; CDR3aa: CSARSGQLGAYEQYF